A selection of T cell receptor beta chains follows, all from one sample in a study of T cell responses to AZD1222 COVID-19 vaccine. The method was immunoSEQ multiplex PCR; TCRdb's version includes in-frame clones alone and lacks a portion of them. The table lists roughly 200,000 clones, over 80% of them singletons. Sequenced here: peripheral blood, sampled 28 days after the second dose of the MenACWY control vaccine. The origin of the receptors is an adult who received the MenACWY meningococcal vaccine as a control. Both conserved end residues are part of each CDR3. A D gene is named only where the DNA matches it firmly. Rows give clone size only sometimes, using once, few, many, or a class for an expanded clone.

j_gene | v_gene | abundance | d_gene | CDR3nt | CDR3aa
TRBJ2-5 | TRBV14 | once | NA | TGTGCCAGCAGCCACCTACCCCGGGCAGGAGGGGAGACCCAGTACTTC | CASSHLPRAGGETQYF
TRBJ1-1 | TRBV6-5 | NA | NA | TGTGCCAGCAGTTACAACAGGGAACGTACTGAAGCTTTCTTT | CASSYNRERTEAFF
TRBJ2-7 | TRBV9 | few | NA | TGTGCCAGCAGCCCGGGCTCAGGGCTCTACGAGCAGTACTTC | CASSPGSGLYEQYF
TRBJ1-1 | TRBV6-6 | NA | TRBD1 | TGTGCCAGCTCGGACAGGGGCACTGAAGCTTTCTTT | CASSDRGTEAFF
TRBJ1-6 | TRBV6-5 | NA | NA | TGTGCCAGCCCCACAGGAACCAAGCTCCACTTT | CASPTGTKLHF
TRBJ2-3 | TRBV28 | NA | TRBD2 | TGTGCCACGCGGACTAGCCCGGGCACAGATACGCAGTATTTT | CATRTSPGTDTQYF
TRBJ1-1 | TRBV18 | NA | NA | TGTGCCAGCTCACCAAAAATGTTCCCGGGGACTGAAGCTTTCTTT | CASSPKMFPGTEAFF
TRBJ2-7 | TRBV5-1 | NA | NA | TGCGCCAGCAGCTTGAGGGCTAGGGCCTCCTACGAGCAGTACTTC | CASSLRARASYEQYF
TRBJ1-6 | TRBV19 | NA | NA | TGTGCCAGTAGTATGGGTCAGGGATATAATTCACCCCTCCACTTT | CASSMGQGYNSPLHF
TRBJ2-7 | TRBV27 | NA | TRBD2 | TGTGCCAGCAGGATAAACGGGGGGAGCTCCTACGAGCAGTACTTC | CASRINGGSSYEQYF
TRBJ1-1 | TRBV7-3 | NA | NA | TGTGCCAGCAGCTTATTCGGGCAAGGAGCGGGCACTGAAGCTTTCTTT | CASSLFGQGAGTEAFF
TRBJ1-1 | TRBV27 | NA | NA | TGTGCCAGCAGATACAGGGTAATCGAGAACACTGAAGCTTTCTTT | CASRYRVIENTEAFF
TRBJ1-2 | TRBV19 | NA | NA | TGTGCCAGTAGTTTAGCGCCTTTCTCGATGGGCTACACCTTC | CASSLAPFSMGYTF
TRBJ2-7 | TRBV18 | NA | TRBD2 | TGTGCCAGCTCACCACCGATGGCGGGGGCCTACGAGCAGTACTTC | CASSPPMAGAYEQYF
TRBJ2-7 | TRBV19 | NA | TRBD1 | TGTGCCAGTAGTATAGCACAGGGGGTCTACGAGCAGTACTTC | CASSIAQGVYEQYF
TRBJ1-1 | TRBV5-4 | NA | NA | TGTGCCAGCAGCTTGGTCCGAGGGCTGGAGACTGAAGCTTTCTTT | CASSLVRGLETEAFF
TRBJ2-2 | TRBV5-5 | few | NA | TGTGCCAGCAGCGGGAACACCGGGGAGCTGTTTTTT | CASSGNTGELFF
TRBJ1-1 | TRBV6-5 | NA | NA | TGTGCCAGCAAGTTAGATCTGAACACTGAAGCTTTCTTT | CASKLDLNTEAFF
TRBJ1-3 | TRBV27 | NA | NA | TGTGCCAGCAGCCTACAGGGCATGAGAGGAAACACCATATATTTT | CASSLQGMRGNTIYF
TRBJ2-3 | TRBV3-1/TRBV3-2 | NA | TRBD2 | TGTGCCAGCAGCCCTGGACTAGTTCGCGGCACAGATACGCAGTATTTT | CASSPGLVRGTDTQYF
TRBJ2-2 | TRBV1 | NA | NA | TGCACCAGCAGTGCCCTAGGCCGGGGAGCTGTTTTT | CTSSALGRGAVF
TRBJ1-1 | TRBV7-3 | once | NA | TGTGCCAGCAGCTTCTCAATTAACACTGAAGCTTTCTTT | CASSFSINTEAFF